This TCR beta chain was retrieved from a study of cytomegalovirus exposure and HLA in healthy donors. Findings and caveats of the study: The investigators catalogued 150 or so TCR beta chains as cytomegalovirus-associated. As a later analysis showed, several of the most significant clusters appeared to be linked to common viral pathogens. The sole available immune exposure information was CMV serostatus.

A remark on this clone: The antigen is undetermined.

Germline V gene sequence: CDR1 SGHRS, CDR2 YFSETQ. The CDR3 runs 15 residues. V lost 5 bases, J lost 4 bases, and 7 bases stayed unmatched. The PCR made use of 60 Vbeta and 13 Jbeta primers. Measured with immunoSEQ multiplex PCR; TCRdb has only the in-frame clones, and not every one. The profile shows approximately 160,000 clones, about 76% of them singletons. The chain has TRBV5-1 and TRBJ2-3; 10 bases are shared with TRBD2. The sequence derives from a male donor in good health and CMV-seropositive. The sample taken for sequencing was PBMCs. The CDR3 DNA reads TGCGCCAGCAGGCCAACTAGCGGGGTTTCAGATACGCAGTATTTT. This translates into CASRPTSGVSDTQYF.